The 21 T cell receptor beta chains below come from one sample, sequenced in a study of T cell repertoires in cytomegalovirus infection. TCRdb re-analysed the reads in MiXCR, keeping a single row per CDR3 protein. Of about 160,000 distinct CDR3 sequences listed, roughly a sixth are singletons. Sequences were obtained from CD8+ T cells from PBMCs. Receptor source: a human donor in good health (CMV status not recorded). Some clones in this sample may be carry-over from other donors' samples.

The sample holds a few counts of this clonotype. The chain combines TRBV29-1 with TRBJ2-1, with D possibly being TRBD2 (6 bases). CDR3 length equals 15 residues. Germline loops: CDR1 SQVTM, CDR2 ANQGSEA. V was trimmed by 4 bases and J by 6 bases, leaving 19 bases between them. This CDR3 reads CSVVSGSGRSNEQFF. CDR3 in DNA: TGCAGCGTTGTCTCCGGTAGTGGGAGGAGCAATGAGCAGTTCTTC.

The rearrangement uses TRBV7-9 and TRBJ2-5; 10 bases align to TRBD2. The CDR3 covers 14 residues. Germline CDR1 is SEHNR and CDR2 is FQNEAQ (reference sequence). Trimming took 5 bases from V and 5 from J; bases not matched to a gene: 5. The CDR3 spells CASSVSGRRETQYF. The CDR3 nucleotides are TGTGCCAGCAGCGTTAGCGGGAGGAGGGAGACCCAGTACTTC.

This rearrangement joins TRBV7-9 to TRBJ1-1; 7 nucleotides match TRBD1. Per the germline V gene, CDR1 is SEHNR and CDR2 is FQNEAQ (reference sequence). This CDR3 spans 15 amino acids. J lost 10 bases, V lost 1 base, and 12 bases had no gene match. The CDR3 DNA reads as TGTGCCAGCAGCTTAGGGGACAGTCCTCCTGACGGAGCTTTCTTT. It is translated as CASSLGDSPPDGAFF.

This sequence joins TRBV7-6 and TRBJ2-5, with D unclear. The CDR3 spans 15 residues. Germline V gene data show CDR1 as SGHVS and CDR2 as FNYEAQ. V lost 5 bases, J lost 0 bases, and 13 bases lay in between. The CDR3 nucleotides read TGTGCCAGCAGCCCCTCCCGAAGGGACCAAGAGACCCAGTACTTC. This translates into CASSPSRRDQETQYF.

This chain connects TRBV7-2 to TRBJ2-7; 8 bases fit TRBD1. CDR3 length equals 16 residues. CDR1 is SGHTA and CDR2 is FQGNSA in the germline V gene. With 5 bases clipped from V and 0 bases from J, the junction kept 9 bases outside the gene matches. This chain's CDR3 is CASSLPSDRVSYEQYF. The CDR3 nucleotides are TGTGCCAGCAGCCTACCATCGGACAGGGTCTCCTACGAGCAGTACTTC.

V is TRBV7-3 and J is TRBJ1-1, with D possibly being TRBD1 (5 bases). Per the germline V gene, CDR1 is SGHTA and CDR2 is FQGTGA. The ends were cut back, 6 bases at V and 5 bases at J, with 16 bases in the middle. This CDR3 has 14 residues. DNA for the CDR3: TGTGCCAGCAGTCACGGGGCAGGTGCGACTGAAGCTTTCTTT. Protein: CASSHGAGATEAFF.

This clonotype was counted a few times. The chain's CDR3 is CASNTGGTDTQYF. CDR3 in DNA: TGTGCCAGCAATACGGGAGGCACAGATACGCAGTATTTT. This chain uses TRBV28 with TRBJ2-3; weak D call: TRBD2 (6 bases). The length of the CDR3 is 13 residues. Germline assignment: CDR1 MDHEN and CDR2 SYDVKM. Trimming took 7 bases from V and 1 from J, leaving 9 bases between them.

This clonotype was seen more than once but under ten times. This chain links TRBV6-2 or TRBV6-3 with TRBJ2-2; 8 nucleotides align to TRBD2. V trimming: 2 bases; J trimming: 1 base; junction bases outside the gene matches: 3. The CDR3 extends over 16 amino acids. CDR1 and CDR2 (germline): MNHEY, SVGEGT. The CDR3 region is CASSYSLAGNTGELFF. CDR3 coding DNA: TGTGCCAGCAGTTACAGTCTAGCGGGGAACACCGGGGAGCTGTTTTTT.

The chain is built from TRBV7-9 and TRBJ2-4; 7 bases align to TRBD1. With V trimmed by 5 bases and J by 0 bases, 7 bases remained unmatched. Germline CDR1 reads SEHNR; CDR2 reads FQNEAQ (reference sequence). This CDR3 is 16 amino acids long. The CDR3: CASSPPTGVAKNIQYF. The CDR3, as DNA: TGTGCCAGCAGCCCACCTACAGGGGTAGCCAAAAACATTCAGTACTTC.

This clonotype came up a few times. The V gene is TRBV11-2, the J gene TRBJ1-4; D unclear. Deletions cut 6 bases from V and 6 bases from J, with 14 bases between. Germline V CDR1 and CDR2: SGHAT, FQNNGV. The CDR3 is 14 amino acids. This CDR3 is CASRPTTWDEKLFF. The DNA of the CDR3 is TGTGCCAGCAGGCCCACAACGTGGGATGAAAAACTGTTTTTT.

The table lists this clonotype with a few counts. CDR3 sequence reads: CASSLVDTHEALNYGYTF. The CDR3 nucleotides read TGTGCCAGCAGCTTAGTGGACACCCACGAAGCCCTAAACTATGGCTACACCTTC. This sequence joins TRBV7-8 and TRBJ1-2, with a tentative D call TRBD1 (5 bases). The V end was cut by 1 base, the J end by 2 bases, with 20 bases between. Germline V gives CDR1 SGHVS, CDR2 FQNEAQ. This CDR3 contains 18 residues.

The gene calls are TRBV6-2 or TRBV6-3 and TRBJ1-1; 10 bases map to TRBD1. This CDR3 comprises 16 residues. From germline, CDR1 is MNHEY and CDR2 SVGEGT. V was pared by 6 bases and J by 1 base, with 8 bases of the junction left unmatched. CDR3 loop: CASRKGDRGPNTEAFF. As DNA, the CDR3 is TGTGCCAGCAGGAAAGGGGACAGGGGCCCGAACACTGAAGCTTTCTTT.

This clonotype was counted between two and nine times. This chain joins TRBV6-8 and TRBJ2-7, with 8 positions matching TRBD1. Trimming took 6 bases from V and 2 from J; bases not matched to a gene: 6. The CDR3 extends over 14 amino acids. Germline CDR1 and CDR2: MNHGY and SAAAGT. For the CDR3, the DNA is TGTGCCAGCAGACCAGGGACAGGAGCCTACGAGCAGTACTTC. The encoded protein is CASRPGTGAYEQYF.

This chain uses TRBV7-9 with TRBJ2-3; D might be TRBD1 or TRBD2, each matching 5 bases. There are 14 residues in the CDR3. Between the trimmed V and J ends, which lost 5 bases and 7 bases, there was a span of 16 bases. Germline CDR1 reads SEHNR; CDR2 reads FQNEAQ (reference sequence). The CDR3 here is CASSPLGGAHTQYF. CDR3 nucleotides: TGTGCCAGCAGCCCCCTTGGGGGTGCACATACGCAGTATTTT.

This chain joins TRBV29-1 and TRBJ2-7; D remains unclear. With 0 bases removed from V and 2 bases from J, the gap between germline ends came to 5 bases. Germline V gene data show CDR1 as SQVTM and CDR2 as ANQGSEA. The CDR3 covers 12 residues. The CDR3 loop is CSVEDGAYEQYF. The CDR3 DNA follows: TGCAGCGTTGAAGATGGCGCCTACGAGCAGTACTTC.

The CDR3 coding sequence is TGTGCCAGCAGCCCGGGACGTCCCCTCCACTTT. Residues: CASSPGRPLHF. V usage is TRBV7-2 and J usage is TRBJ1-6, with D possibly matching TRBD1 (5 bases). The V end was cut by 5 bases, the J end by 13 bases, with 9 bases between. The CDR3 contains 11 residues. Germline CDR1 reads SGHTA; CDR2 reads FQGNSA.

For this clonotype: The CDR3 ends on some other residue instead of the conserved phenylalanine or tryptophan, so this is likely a read error. The V gene is TRBV7-2, the J gene TRBJ2-6; no clear D gene. Trimming shortened V by 4 bases and J by 15 bases, and 1 base separated the two germline ends. The CDR3 loop spans 8 amino acids. Looked up from germline, CDR1 is SGHTA and CDR2 is FQGNSA. CDR3 sequence (DNA): TGTGCCAGCAGCTCCCTGACTAGC. Encoded protein: CASSSLTS.

The chain has TRBV6-1 and TRBJ2-7; D is unclear. The CDR3 has 12 residues. Germline V gene sequence: CDR1 MNHNS, CDR2 SASEGT. The V gene lost 6 bases and the J gene lost 3 bases, with 9 bases spanning the gap. Here the CDR3 DNA reads TGTGCCAGCAGCCAACCTAGCTACGAGCAGTACTTC. Protein product: CASSQPSYEQYF.

This clonotype has a handful of counts. V is TRBV12-3 or TRBV12-4 and J is TRBJ1-1, with D unresolved. The CDR3 runs to 13 residues. V was trimmed by 3 bases and J by 3 bases, leaving 8 bases between them. The CDR3 here is CASSLGPHTEAFF. CDR3 nucleotides: TGTGCCAGCAGTTTGGGTCCGCACACTGAAGCTTTCTTT.

CDR3 amino acids: CASSLKRAGELNIQYF. For the CDR3, the DNA is TGTGCCAGCAGTTTAAAGAGGGCGGGAGAACTAAACATTCAGTACTTC. The chain joins TRBV28 to TRBJ2-4; 7 bases fit TRBD2. The germline CDR1 and CDR2 sequences are MDHEN and SYDVKM. The V segment lost 2 bases and the J segment 6 bases; nucleotides outside the gene matches: 10. The CDR3 length is 16 residues. Combining the CDR3 with reference TRBV28 and TRBJ2-4 gives the whole variable domain DVKVTQSSRYLVKRTGEKVFLECVQDMDHENMFWYRQDPGLGLRLIYFSYDVKMKEKGDIPEGYSVSREKKERFSLILESASTNQTSMYLCASSLKRAGELNIQYFGAGTRLSVL.

V gene TRBV20-1 combines with J gene TRBJ1-1, with a possible D match to TRBD1 (6 bases). The CDR3 loop spans 15 amino acids. The V end lost 0 bases, the J end lost 1 base, and 12 bases lay between the germline ends. Germline CDR1 is DFQATT and CDR2 is SNEGSKA (reference sequence). The CDR3, as DNA: TGCAGTGCTAGAGACACAGGGAGTGGGAACACTGAAGCTTTCTTT. Its protein product is CSARDTGSGNTEAFF.